This TCR beta chain is drawn from a study of blood T cell repertoires in COVID-19. Study details: COVID-19 samples collected from the United States, Italy and Spain covered acute and convalescent phases. Nucleic acid was either cDNA or gDNA, and it came from T cells, B-cell-depleted T cells, or PBMCs.

The V gene's germline CDR1 is MDHEN and CDR2 SYDVKM. The CDR3 length is 13 residues. V was clipped by 2 bases and J by 5 bases, with 10 bases between them. Per the original methods: Reference gene primer amplification gave estimated nucleated cell counts. Using immunoSEQ multiplex PCR, the repertoire was profiled, and TCRdb retains in-frame clones only, with some absent. V and J calls and clone size are as listed in that table; D and trimming were resolved from the DNA. The data contain some 460,000 clones, roughly 85% of them singletons. The study recruited people aged roughly 18 to 95 years across under 25 US areas.

The receptor comes from a woman aged 18-30 years with acute COVID-19. The sequenced sample was PBMCs or T cells enriched from blood (not recorded which). The chain carries TRBV28 and TRBJ2-7; unclear D gene. The chain's CDR3 is CASSLDQLNEQYF. CDR3 nucleotides: TGTGCCAGCAGTTTAGACCAACTAAACGAGCAGTACTTC.